The 3 T cell receptor beta chains presented below share a single source sample, sequenced in a study of T cell responses to AZD1222 COVID-19 vaccine. Profiling relied on immunoSEQ multiplex PCR, and the TCRdb table lists in-frame clones only, not all of them. The sample lists about 120,000 clones; 85% to 90% were seen once. The sequencing here drew on peripheral blood, taken on day 0 of AZD1222 vaccination. Source of these receptors: an adult in good health.

The rearrangement links TRBV12-2 to TRBJ1-6. TRBV12-2 is deemed a pseudogene. This CDR3 is 19 amino acids long. Here the CDR3 DNA reads TGTGCAAGTCGCTCAGGGCTCGGGAAGGAGAGCTCCTATAATTCACCCCTCCACTTT. This gives the protein CASRSGLGKESSYNSPLHF.

J is TRBJ1-1 and V is TRBV18, with no clear D. The CDR3 runs to 14 residues. From germline, CDR1 is KGHSH and CDR2 LQKENI. Trimming removed 0 bases at V and 1 base at J, with 6 bases between. CDR3 nucleotides: TGTGCCAGCTCACCACCGTCAGGGAACACTGAAGCTTTCTTT. It codes for CASSPPSGNTEAFF. Combining the CDR3 with reference TRBV18 and TRBJ1-1 gives the whole variable domain NAGVMQNPRHLVRRRGQEARLRCSPMKGHSHVYWYRQLPEEGLKFMVYLQKENIIDESGMPKERFSAEFPKEGPSILRIQQVVRGDSAAYFCASSPPSGNTEAFFGQGTRLTVV.

The chain carries TRBV10-3 and TRBJ1-5, with D possibly matching TRBD1 (5 bases). The CDR3 is 15 residues long. Germline V lookup: CDR1 ENHRY, CDR2 SYGVKD. V was cut by 2 bases and J by 1 base, with 9 bases left in between. The CDR3 region is CAISEEGLSNQPQHF. DNA of the CDR3: TGTGCCATCAGTGAGGAGGGGTTGAGCAATCAGCCCCAGCATTTT.